This T cell receptor beta chain is drawn from a study of blood T cell repertoires in COVID-19. Study context: Whether acute or convalescent, the COVID-19 samples came from the United States, Italy and Spain.

Patients of the Seattle cohort, enrolled during active infection, were followed longitudinally. Data came from immunoSEQ multiplex PCR; TCRdb stores just in-frame clones and leaves some out. The sample yields 150,000 to 200,000 clones, roughly 83% seen once. The length of the CDR3 is 14 residues. Per germline, CDR1 SGHRS and CDR2 YFSETQ. V lost 4 bases, J lost 2 bases, and 12 bases lay in between. The TCR originated in a woman aged 35 to 49 with COVID-19, enrolled during active disease. What was sequenced was peripheral blood. V gene TRBV5-1 combines with J gene TRBJ1-2; D unresolved. The CDR3 coding sequence is TGCGCCAGCAGCCGACACCCACCGAACTATGGCTACACCTTC. Protein sequence: CASSRHPPNYGYTF.